The rows below give T cell receptor beta chains drawn from one sample of a study of T cell responses to AZD1222 COVID-19 vaccine. Sequencing was performed with immunoSEQ multiplex PCR; in TCRdb, only in-frame clones are kept and a portion is missing. This table holds 200,000 or so clones, about 87% found once. Sequencing used peripheral blood, obtained on day 0 of MenACWY control vaccination. The receptors derive from an adult in good health. Both conserved end residues are trimmed from each CDR3. Fields, in order: V gene, J gene, CDR3 protein.

>TRBV6-1|TRBJ1-1
ASSETANTEAF
>TRBV18|TRBJ2-7
ASSPRGQSYEQY
>TRBV30|TRBJ2-2
AWSVDDTGELF
>TRBV5-1|TRBJ2-1
ASSPSTGGAFNEQF
>TRBV7-3|TRBJ1-1
ASSSGPRGTEAF
>TRBV27|TRBJ2-3
ASSRPWSRTDTQY
>TRBV27|TRBJ2-2
ASKRGGNTGELF
>TRBV27|TRBJ2-3
ASSLQTSGMLDTQY
>TRBV6-5|TRBJ2-1
ASTPSGRQGEQF
>TRBV29-1|TRBJ1-2
SVEAGVNYGYT
>TRBV4-3|TRBJ1-5
ASSQEVQGAWGQPQH
>TRBV20-1|TRBJ1-3
SASPGSRNTIY